The source of this T cell receptor (beta chain) is a study of T cell repertoires in cytomegalovirus infection. TCRdb used MiXCR to reprocess the reads, holding one entry per CDR3 protein. Among fewer than 700,000 distinct CDR3 sequences listed, approximately 25% were seen once. Trimming took 4 bases from V and 0 from J; bases not matched to a gene: 6. From germline, CDR1 is SEHNR and CDR2 FQNEAQ (reference sequence). The CDR3 length is 15 residues. In this sample, this clonotype turned up a few times. The origin of this receptor is a human donor in good health (CMV status not recorded). Some clones in this sample may be carry-over from other donors' samples. V and J are TRBV7-9 and TRBJ2-7; 7 bases match TRBD2. Sequenced: CD8+ T cells from PBMCs. CDR3: CASSWVWGGSYEQYF. CDR3 DNA sequence: TGTGCCAGCAGCTGGGTTTGGGGGGGCTCCTACGAGCAGTACTTC. Complete variable domain (other parts from reference TRBV7-9 and TRBJ2-7): DTGVSQNPRHKITKRGQNVTFRCDPISEHNRLYWYRQTLGQGPEFLTYFQNEAQLEKSRLLSDRFSAERPKGSFSTLEIQRTEQGDSAMYLCASSWVWGGSYEQYFGPGTRLTVT.